One sample yielded the 6 T cell receptor beta chains listed below, sequenced in a study of control samples from healthy donors and cancer patients. This table comes from immunoSEQ multiplex PCR, and its TCRdb copy is limited to in-frame clones, with some not included. The profile shows 150,000 to 200,000 clones, around 88% of them singletons. Sequenced: blood. The receptor source for this set is a woman between 25 and 40 years old in good health.

The CDR3: CASSVGPGRDRNTEAFF. DNA of the CDR3: TGTGCCAGCAGTGTCGGGCCGGGGAGGGATAGGAACACTGAAGCTTTCTTT. The chain couples TRBV6-4 to TRBJ1-1; no reliable D call. The CDR3 is 17 residues long. Germline V gives CDR1 MRHNA, CDR2 SNTAGT. The ends were cut back, 4 bases at V and 1 base at J, with 19 bases in the middle.

The chain carries TRBV6-4 and TRBJ1-2; unclear D gene. Germline V gene sequence: CDR1 MRHNA, CDR2 SNTAGT. This CDR3 region has 15 residues. V lost 2 bases and J lost 7, with 17 bases in between. CDR3 DNA sequence: TGTGCCAGCAGTGACCCGGGGAACCCGCTGGGTGGCTACACCTTC. Translated, it gives CASSDPGNPLGGYTF.

The chain links TRBV5-1 to TRBJ2-1; D perhaps matches TRBD2 (6 bases). The V gene lost 6 bases and the J gene lost 5 bases, with 18 bases spanning the gap. CDR1 is SGHRS and CDR2 is YFSETQ in the germline V gene. This CDR3 region has 15 residues. CDR3 in DNA: TGCGCCAGCACCCAGGAGGGGTTCAGAAACAATGAGCAGTTCTTC. Protein product: CASTQEGFRNNEQFF. The variable domain in full, with the rest retrieved from reference TRBV5-1 and TRBJ2-1, is KAGVTQTPRYLIKTRGQQVTLSCSPISGHRSVSWYQQTPGQGLQFLFEYFSETQRNKGNFPGRFSGRQFSNSRSEMNVSTLELGDSALYLCASTQEGFRNNEQFFGPGTRLTVL.

In its sample, this clone was seen many times. The rearrangement uses TRBV28 and TRBJ2-7, with D possibly matching TRBD1 (6 bases). Germline values: CDR1 MDHEN, CDR2 SYDVKM. This CDR3 contains 13 residues. The V end was cut by 6 bases, the J end by 7 bases, with 16 bases between. DNA of the CDR3: TGTGCCAGCAGGGGGAACAGGGTCGATGAGCAGTACTTC. Protein: CASRGNRVDEQYF.

This chain connects TRBV6-2 or TRBV6-3 to TRBJ1-1; no clear D gene. Trimming removed 0 bases from V and 0 bases from J, with 11 bases in between. The CDR3 spans 16 residues. The germline gives CDR1 MNHEY, CDR2 SVGEGT. For the CDR3, the DNA is TGTGCCAGCAGTTACTCGACGCGCCGACTGAACACTGAAGCTTTCTTT. The encoded protein is CASSYSTRRLNTEAFF.

To note about this clone: The germline gene is not matched at one end of the junction; a read error may be the cause. The rearrangement joins TRBV18 to TRBJ1-1; TRBD1 might be the D (6 bases). Germline V gene lookup returns CDR1 KGHSH and CDR2 LQKENI. The CDR3 is made up of 15 amino acids. The CDR3 is CASSPAGDPYTKAFF. The CDR3 region has the DNA TGTGCCAGCTCACCAGCAGGGGATCCATACACTAAAGCTTTCTTT.